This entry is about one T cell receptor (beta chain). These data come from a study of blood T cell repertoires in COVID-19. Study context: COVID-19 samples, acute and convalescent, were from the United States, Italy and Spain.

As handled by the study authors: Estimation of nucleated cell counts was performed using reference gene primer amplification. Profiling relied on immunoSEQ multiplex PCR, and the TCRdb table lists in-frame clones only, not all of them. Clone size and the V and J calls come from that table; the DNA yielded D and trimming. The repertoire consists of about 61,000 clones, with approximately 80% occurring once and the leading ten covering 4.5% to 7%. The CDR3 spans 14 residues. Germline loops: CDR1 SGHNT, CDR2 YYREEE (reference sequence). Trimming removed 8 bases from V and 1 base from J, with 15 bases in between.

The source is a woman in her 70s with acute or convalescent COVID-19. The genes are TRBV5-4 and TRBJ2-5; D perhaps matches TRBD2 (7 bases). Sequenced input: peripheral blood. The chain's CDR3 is CASTPGGPQETQYF. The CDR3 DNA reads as TGTGCCAGTACCCCCGGGGGGCCCCAAGAGACCCAGTACTTC.